This TCR beta chain was identified during a study of blood T cells in healthy people across ages. A second PCR of 7 to 11 cycles used a sample-barcoded 5' primer and a J-beta primer mix. Each CDR3 protein gets one entry after TCRdb re-called the 5' RACE reads with MiXCR. Of fewer than 1,200,000 distinct CDR3 sequences listed, about 23% are singletons. The CDR3 runs to 14 residues. V lost 2 bases to trimming and J lost 4 bases, with 10 bases between them. Germline-derived CDR1 and CDR2 are MNHNY and SVGAGI (reference sequence). These data also featured in a second study, about T cells of mothers and their children.

The chain joins TRBV6-6 to TRBJ2-3; possible D gene TRBD2, 5 bases. This receptor was obtained from a girl aged 2-10 years in good health. Sequencing was carried out using blood. The CDR3 reads CASSYILGADTQYF. The DNA of the CDR3 is TGTGCCAGCAGTTACATTCTCGGGGCAGATACGCAGTATTTT.